The present T cell receptor beta chain was sequenced within a study of T cell responses to AZD1222 COVID-19 vaccine. The wider study: Second doses at about 4 or about 12 weeks were pooled.

Trimming pared 3 bases from V and 1 base from J, leaving 7 bases between. Germline assignment: CDR1 SGHTA and CDR2 FQGNSA. The CDR3 totals 13 residues. Study results and caveats: Vaccine-related CD4 TCRs covered spike, predominating at 160-218 and 743-854. Just five to seven people given AZD1222 tested seropositive at baseline.

Regarding this clone: What it binds is not known.

The table came from immunoSEQ multiplex PCR; TCRdb's copy has only in-frame clones and leaves some out. The sample consists of approximately 140,000 clones, roughly 91% of them appearing once. The sequencing used peripheral blood, collected on day 0 of AZD1222 vaccination. The sequence was collected from an adult in good health. The gene calls are TRBV7-2 and TRBJ2-7; D might be TRBD2 (5 bases). The CDR3 loop is CASSFPGSYEQYF. The CDR3 nucleotides are TGTGCCAGCAGCTTTCCGGGGTCCTACGAGCAGTACTTC.